These T cell receptor beta chains were read from a single sample in a study of a mutant IDH1 vaccine in newly diagnosed glioma. The antigens for these receptors are not known. The method was immunoSEQ multiplex PCR; TCRdb's version includes in-frame clones alone and lacks a portion of them. The sample lists approximately 56,000 clones, over 70% occurring once. The material was PBMCs, obtained from a glioma patient whose treatment included an IDH1 peptide vaccine. Source of these receptors: a man in his fifties or sixties with glioma. Both conserved end residues are part of each CDR3. D genes are given only for firm matches. Clone size is given for some rows only: seen once, a few or many times, or a class if the clone is expanded.

size,J,D,V,CDR3,DNA
-,TRBJ1-1,-,TRBV9,CASSVETQNTEAFF,TGTGCCAGCAGCGTAGAAACACAGAACACTGAAGCTTTCTTT
-,TRBJ2-1,-,TRBV18,CASSPYSSPEQFF,TGTGCCAGCTCACCCTACTCCAGCCCTGAGCAGTTCTTC
-,TRBJ2-7,TRBD2,TRBV30,CAWSVLAGASYEQYF,TGTGCCTGGAGTGTATTAGCGGGGGCCTCCTACGAGCAGTACTTC
-,TRBJ2-2,-,TRBV7-2,CASSLDLRNTGELFF,TGTGCCAGCAGCTTAGACCTAAGGAACACCGGGGAGCTGTTTTTT
-,TRBJ1-1,-,TRBV7-9,CASSPRTATMNTEAFF,TGTGCCAGCAGCCCCAGGACAGCGACCATGAACACTGAAGCTTTCTTT
once,TRBJ2-7,-,TRBV10-3,CASGGGAEQYF,TGTGCCTCCGGAGGGGGGGCCGAGCAGTACTTC
-,TRBJ2-7,TRBD1,TRBV28,CASSLTGSSYEQYF,TGTGCCAGCAGTTTGACAGGGAGCTCCTACGAGCAGTACTTC
-,TRBJ1-1,TRBD1,TRBV7-9,CASNLPGGTEAFF,TGTGCCAGCAACCTTCCAGGGGGCACTGAAGCTTTCTTT
-,TRBJ2-2,-,TRBV4-2,CASSQEMKSGELFF,TGTGCCAGCAGCCAAGAAATGAAGTCCGGGGAGCTGTTTTTT
few,TRBJ1-4,-,TRBV6-5,CASSYGSNEKLFF,TGTGCCAGCAGTTACGGAAGTAATGAAAAACTGTTTTTT
-,TRBJ2-2,-,TRBV4-1,CASSQEGQPYTGELFF,TGCGCCAGCAGCCAAGAGGGGCAGCCTTACACCGGGGAGCTGTTTTTT
-,TRBJ2-7,-,TRBV15,CATSRDSDYEQYF,TGTGCCACCAGCAGGGACTCTGACTACGAGCAGTACTTC
once,TRBJ2-7,-,TRBV2,CASIGRGAYEQYF,TGTGCCAGCATAGGCAGGGGAGCTTACGAGCAGTACTTC
-,TRBJ2-7,TRBD1,TRBV4-1,CASSQGPGTGVDYEQYF,TGCGCCAGCAGCCAAGGTCCAGGGACAGGGGTCGACTACGAGCAGTACTTC
-,TRBJ1-4,-,TRBV9,CASGLLTTNEKLFF,TGTGCCAGCGGATTACTGACAACTAATGAAAAACTGTTTTTT